This TCR beta chain was found in a study of regulatory T cells in long-lasting Graves disease. Study conclusions and caveats: Persistent disease samples used TRBV28, TRBJ1-2 and TRBJ2-5 preferentially.

Indicated time point: newly diagnosed GD, antithyroid drugs for less than 3 months. The authors made the TCR library using RNA they extracted from PBMCs. The germline V and J ends were trimmed by 3 bases and 5 bases, with 7 bases remaining between them. This CDR3 spans 12 amino acids. HTBI primers from iRepertoire and Arm-PCR of CDR3 regions yielded the TCR beta libraries. In TCRdb, the multiplex PCR reads were re-called with MiXCR into one record per CDR3 protein. The sample includes just over 600,000 distinct CDR3 sequences, roughly 15% of them seen just once. Many counts were recorded for this clonotype. What it binds is unknown. These records were also assigned to another study, of T cells in Graves' hyperthyroidism and ophthalmopathy. From that study: The TCR CDR3 first-round RT-PCR relied on the HTBI primer set.

The specimen was peripheral blood mononuclear cells (PBMCs), collected at new diagnosis, from a patient treated with antithyroid drugs. The V gene is TRBV12-3 or TRBV12-4, the J gene TRBJ1-1; no clear D gene. The sequence derives from a woman aged 30 to 39 with Graves disease. The CDR3 DNA is TGTGCCAGCAGTTTTTTCGGTACTGAAGCTTTCTTT. This codes for CASSFFGTEAFF.